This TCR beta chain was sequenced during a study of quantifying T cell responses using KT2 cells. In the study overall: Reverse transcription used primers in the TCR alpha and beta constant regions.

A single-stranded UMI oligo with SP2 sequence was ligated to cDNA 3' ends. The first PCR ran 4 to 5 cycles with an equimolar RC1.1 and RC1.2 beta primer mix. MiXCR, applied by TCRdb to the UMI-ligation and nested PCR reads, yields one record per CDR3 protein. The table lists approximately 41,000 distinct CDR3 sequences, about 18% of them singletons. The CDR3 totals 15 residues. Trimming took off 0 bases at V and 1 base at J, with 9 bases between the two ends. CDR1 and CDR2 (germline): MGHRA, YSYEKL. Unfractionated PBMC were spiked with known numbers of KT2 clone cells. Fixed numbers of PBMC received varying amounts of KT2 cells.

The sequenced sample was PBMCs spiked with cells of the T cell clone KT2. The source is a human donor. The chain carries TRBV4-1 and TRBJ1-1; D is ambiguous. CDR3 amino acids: CASSQDTRANTEAFF. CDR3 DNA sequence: TGCGCCAGCAGCCAAGATACGAGGGCGAACACTGAAGCTTTCTTT.